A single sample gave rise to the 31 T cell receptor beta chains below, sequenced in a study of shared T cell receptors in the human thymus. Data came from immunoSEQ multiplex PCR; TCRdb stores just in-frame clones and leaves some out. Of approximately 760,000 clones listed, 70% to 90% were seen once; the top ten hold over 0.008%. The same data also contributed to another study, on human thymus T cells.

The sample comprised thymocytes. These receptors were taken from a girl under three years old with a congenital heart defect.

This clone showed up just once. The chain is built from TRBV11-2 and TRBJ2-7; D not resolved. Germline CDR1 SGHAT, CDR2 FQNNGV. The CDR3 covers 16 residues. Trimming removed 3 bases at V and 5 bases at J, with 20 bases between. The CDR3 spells CASSFRGLPSVDEQYF. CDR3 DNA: TGTGCCAGCAGCTTTCGCGGTTTACCTAGTGTAGACGAGCAGTACTTC. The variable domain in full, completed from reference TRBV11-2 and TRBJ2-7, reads EAGVAQSPRYKIIEKRQSVAFWCNPISGHATLYWYQQILGQGPKLLIQFQNNGVVDDSQLPKDRFSAERLKGVDSTLKIQPAKLEDSAVYLCASSFRGLPSVDEQYFGPGTRLTVT.

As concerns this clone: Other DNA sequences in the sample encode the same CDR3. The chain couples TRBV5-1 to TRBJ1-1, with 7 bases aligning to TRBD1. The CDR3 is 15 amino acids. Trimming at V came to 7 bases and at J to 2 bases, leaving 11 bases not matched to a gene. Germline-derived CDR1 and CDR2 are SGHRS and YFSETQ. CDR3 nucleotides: TGCGCCAGCTCGAACAGCTACAGGGGAAACACTGAAGCTTTCTTT. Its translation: CASSNSYRGNTEAFF.

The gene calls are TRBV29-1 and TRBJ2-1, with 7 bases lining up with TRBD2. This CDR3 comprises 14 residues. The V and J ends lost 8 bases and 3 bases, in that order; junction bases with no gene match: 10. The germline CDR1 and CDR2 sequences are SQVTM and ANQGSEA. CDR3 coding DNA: TGCAGCTCCCGGAGGCTAGCGGACTACAATGAGCAGTTCTTC. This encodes CSSRRLADYNEQFF.

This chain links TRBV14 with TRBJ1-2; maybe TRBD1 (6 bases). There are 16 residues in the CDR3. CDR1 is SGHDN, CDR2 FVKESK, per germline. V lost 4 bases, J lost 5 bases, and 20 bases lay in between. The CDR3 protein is CASSREGGTEKYGYTF. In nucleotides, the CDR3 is TGTGCCAGCAGCCGAGAAGGGGGAACTGAAAAGTATGGCTACACCTTC. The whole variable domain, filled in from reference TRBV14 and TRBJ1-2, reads EAGVTQFPSHSVIEKGQTVTLRCDPISGHDNLYWYRRVMGKEIKFLLHFVKESKQDESGMPNNRFLAERTGGTYSTLKVQPAELEDSGVYFCASSREGGTEKYGYTFGSGTRLTVV.

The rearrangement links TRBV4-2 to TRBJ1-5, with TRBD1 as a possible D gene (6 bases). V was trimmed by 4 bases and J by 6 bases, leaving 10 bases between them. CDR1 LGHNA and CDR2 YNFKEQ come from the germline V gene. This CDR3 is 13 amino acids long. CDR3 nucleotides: TGTGCCAGCAGCCCCCAGGGGAGTCAGCCCCAGCATTTT. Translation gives CASSPQGSQPQHF.

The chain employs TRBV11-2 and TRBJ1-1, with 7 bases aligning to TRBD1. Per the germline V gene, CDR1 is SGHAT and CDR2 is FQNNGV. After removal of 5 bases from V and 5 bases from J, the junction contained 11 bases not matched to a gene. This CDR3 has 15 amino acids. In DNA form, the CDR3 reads TGTGCCAGCAGCCCTCGGACAGGCTCTGGGACTGAAGCTTTCTTT. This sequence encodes CASSPRTGSGTEAFF.

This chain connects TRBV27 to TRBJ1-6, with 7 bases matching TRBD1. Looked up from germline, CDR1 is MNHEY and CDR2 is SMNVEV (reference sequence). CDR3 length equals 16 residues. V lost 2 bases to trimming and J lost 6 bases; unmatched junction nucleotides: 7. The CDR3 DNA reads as TGTGCCAGCAGTTTAGTACAGAGACAGGGTAATTCACCCCTCCACTTT. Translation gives CASSLVQRQGNSPLHF.

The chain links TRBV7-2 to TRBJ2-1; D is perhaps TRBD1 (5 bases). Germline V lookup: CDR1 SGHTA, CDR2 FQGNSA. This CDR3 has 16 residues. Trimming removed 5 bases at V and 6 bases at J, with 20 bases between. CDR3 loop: CASSNQGRCRCNEQFF. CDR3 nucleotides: TGTGCCAGCAGCAACCAGGGCCGGTGCCGGTGCAATGAGCAGTTCTTC.

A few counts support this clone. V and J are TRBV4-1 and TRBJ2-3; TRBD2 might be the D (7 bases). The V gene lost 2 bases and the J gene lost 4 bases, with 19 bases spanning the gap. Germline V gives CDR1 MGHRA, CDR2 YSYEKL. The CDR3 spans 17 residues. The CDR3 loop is CASSQRGAAGRPDTQYF. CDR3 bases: TGCGCCAGCAGCCAACGGGGGGCAGCGGGGAGGCCAGATACGCAGTATTTT.

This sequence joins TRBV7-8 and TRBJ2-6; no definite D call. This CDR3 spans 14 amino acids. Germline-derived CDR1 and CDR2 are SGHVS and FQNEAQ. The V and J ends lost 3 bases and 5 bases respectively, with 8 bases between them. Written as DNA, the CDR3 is TGTGCCAGCAGCTTGGTCGAGAGGGCCAACGTCCTGACTTTC. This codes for CASSLVERANVLTF. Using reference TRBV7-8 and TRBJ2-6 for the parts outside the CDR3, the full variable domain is GAGVSQSPRYKVAKRGQDVALRCDPISGHVSLFWYQQALGQGPEFLTYFQNEAQLDKSGLPSDRFFAERPEGSVSTLKIQRTQQEDSAVYLCASSLVERANVLTFGAGSRLTVL.

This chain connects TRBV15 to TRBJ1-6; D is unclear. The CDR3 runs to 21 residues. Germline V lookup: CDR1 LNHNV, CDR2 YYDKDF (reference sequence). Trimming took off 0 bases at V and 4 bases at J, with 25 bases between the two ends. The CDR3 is CATSRDETVPSILNYNSPLHF. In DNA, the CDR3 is TGTGCCACCAGCAGAGATGAAACAGTACCCTCCATATTAAATTATAATTCACCCCTCCACTTT.

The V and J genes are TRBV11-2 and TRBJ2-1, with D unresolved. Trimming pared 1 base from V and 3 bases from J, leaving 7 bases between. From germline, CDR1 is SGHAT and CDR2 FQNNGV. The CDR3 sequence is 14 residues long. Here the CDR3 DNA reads TGTGCCAGCAGCTTAGTTTTCAACTACAATGAGCAGTTCTTC. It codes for CASSLVFNYNEQFF.

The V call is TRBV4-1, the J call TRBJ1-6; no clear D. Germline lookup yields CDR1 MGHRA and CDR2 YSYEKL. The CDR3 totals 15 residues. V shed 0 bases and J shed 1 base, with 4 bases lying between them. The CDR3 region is CASSQDRSYNSPLHF. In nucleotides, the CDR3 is TGCGCCAGCAGCCAAGATCGGTCCTATAATTCACCCCTCCACTTT.

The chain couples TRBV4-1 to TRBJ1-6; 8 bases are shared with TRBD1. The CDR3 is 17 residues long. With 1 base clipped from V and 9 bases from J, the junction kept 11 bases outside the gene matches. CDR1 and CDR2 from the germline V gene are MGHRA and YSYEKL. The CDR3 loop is CASSQVGGRQGASPLHF. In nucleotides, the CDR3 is TGCGCCAGCAGCCAAGTGGGCGGTCGGCAGGGGGCTTCACCCCTCCACTTT.

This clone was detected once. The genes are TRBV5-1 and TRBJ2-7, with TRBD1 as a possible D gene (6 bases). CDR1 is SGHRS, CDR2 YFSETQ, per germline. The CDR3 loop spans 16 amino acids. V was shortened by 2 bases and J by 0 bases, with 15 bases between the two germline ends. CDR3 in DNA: TGCGCCAGCAGCTTATTGGGGGCCTACAGCTCCTACGAGCAGTACTTC. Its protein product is CASSLLGAYSSYEQYF. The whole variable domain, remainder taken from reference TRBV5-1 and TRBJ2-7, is KAGVTQTPRYLIKTRGQQVTLSCSPISGHRSVSWYQQTPGQGLQFLFEYFSETQRNKGNFPGRFSGRQFSNSRSEMNVSTLELGDSALYLCASSLLGAYSSYEQYFGPGTRLTVT.

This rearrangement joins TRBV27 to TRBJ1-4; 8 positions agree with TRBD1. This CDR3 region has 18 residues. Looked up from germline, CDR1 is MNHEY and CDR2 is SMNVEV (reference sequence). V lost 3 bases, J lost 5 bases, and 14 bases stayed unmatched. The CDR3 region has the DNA TGTGCCAGCAGTTTGACGACCGGGACAGGAGATAAAAATGAAAAACTGTTTTTT. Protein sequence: CASSLTTGTGDKNEKLFF.

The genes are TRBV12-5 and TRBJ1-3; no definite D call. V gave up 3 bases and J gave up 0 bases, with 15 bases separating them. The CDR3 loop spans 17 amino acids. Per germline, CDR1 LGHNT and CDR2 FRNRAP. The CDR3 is CASGFNRGGGSGNTIYF. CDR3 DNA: TGTGCTAGTGGTTTTAATCGAGGAGGAGGCTCTGGAAACACCATATATTTT.

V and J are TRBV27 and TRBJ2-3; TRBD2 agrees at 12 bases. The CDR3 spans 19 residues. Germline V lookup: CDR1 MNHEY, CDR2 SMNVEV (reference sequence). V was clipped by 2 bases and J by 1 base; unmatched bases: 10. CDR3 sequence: CASSLPPSGGAIGTDTQYF. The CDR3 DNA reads TGTGCCAGCAGTTTACCGCCTAGCGGGGGGGCGATAGGCACAGATACGCAGTATTTT.

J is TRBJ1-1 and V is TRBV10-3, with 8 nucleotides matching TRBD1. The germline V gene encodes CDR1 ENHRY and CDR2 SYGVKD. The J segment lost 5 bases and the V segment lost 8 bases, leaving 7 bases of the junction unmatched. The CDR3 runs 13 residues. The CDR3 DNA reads TGTGCCATCGGACAGGGCAGGGGAACTGAAGCTTTCTTT. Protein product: CAIGQGRGTEAFF.

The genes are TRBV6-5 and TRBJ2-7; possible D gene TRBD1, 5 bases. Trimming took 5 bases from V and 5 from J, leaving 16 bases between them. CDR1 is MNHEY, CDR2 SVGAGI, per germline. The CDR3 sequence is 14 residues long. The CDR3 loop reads CASSPLGRAHEQYF. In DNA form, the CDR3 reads TGTGCCAGCAGTCCCCTCGGCAGGGCCCACGAGCAGTACTTC.

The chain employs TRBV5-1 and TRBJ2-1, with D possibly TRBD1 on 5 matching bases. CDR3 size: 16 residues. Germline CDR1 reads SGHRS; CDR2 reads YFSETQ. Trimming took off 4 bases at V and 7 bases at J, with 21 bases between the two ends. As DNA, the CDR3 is TGCGCCAGCAGCCTTCGTGGTAGCCCTGGGGCTAATGAGCAGTTCTTC. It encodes CASSLRGSPGANEQFF.

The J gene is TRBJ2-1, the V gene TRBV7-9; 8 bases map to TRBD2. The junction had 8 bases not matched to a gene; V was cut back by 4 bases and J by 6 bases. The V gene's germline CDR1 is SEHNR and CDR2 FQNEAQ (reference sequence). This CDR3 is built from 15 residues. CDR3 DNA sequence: TGTGCCAGCAGCTCCTGGGGACTAGGGGGCAATGAGCAGTTCTTC. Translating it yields CASSSWGLGGNEQFF.

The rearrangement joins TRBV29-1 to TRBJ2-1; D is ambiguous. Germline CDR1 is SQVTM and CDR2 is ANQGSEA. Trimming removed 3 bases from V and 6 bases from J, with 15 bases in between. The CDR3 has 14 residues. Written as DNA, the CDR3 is TGCAGCGTTGAGGAGCGAATGCCTCTCAATGAGCAGTTCTTC. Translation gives CSVEERMPLNEQFF.

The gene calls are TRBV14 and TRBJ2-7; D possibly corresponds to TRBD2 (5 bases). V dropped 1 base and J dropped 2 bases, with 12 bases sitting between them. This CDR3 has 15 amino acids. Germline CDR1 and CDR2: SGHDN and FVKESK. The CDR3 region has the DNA TGTGCCAGCAGCCAAGTGAGGGCAGTTGCCTACGAGCAGTACTTC. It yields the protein CASSQVRAVAYEQYF.

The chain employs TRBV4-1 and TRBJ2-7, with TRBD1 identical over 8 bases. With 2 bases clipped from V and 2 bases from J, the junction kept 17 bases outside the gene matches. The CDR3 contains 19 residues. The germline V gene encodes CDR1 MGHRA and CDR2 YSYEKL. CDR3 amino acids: CASSQTTGASLPPTYEQYF. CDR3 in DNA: TGCGCCAGCAGCCAAACGACAGGGGCCTCCCTCCCACCTACCTACGAGCAGTACTTC.

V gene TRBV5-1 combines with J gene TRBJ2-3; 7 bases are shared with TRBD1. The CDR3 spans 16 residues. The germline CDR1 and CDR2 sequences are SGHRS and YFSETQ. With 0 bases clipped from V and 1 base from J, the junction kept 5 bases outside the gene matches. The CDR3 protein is CASSLGQGVRTDTQYF. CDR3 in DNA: TGCGCCAGCAGCTTGGGACAGGGAGTCCGCACAGATACGCAGTATTTT.

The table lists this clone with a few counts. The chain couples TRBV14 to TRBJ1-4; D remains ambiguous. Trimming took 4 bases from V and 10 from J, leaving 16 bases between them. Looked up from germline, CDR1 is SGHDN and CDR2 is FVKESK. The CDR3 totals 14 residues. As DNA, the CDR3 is TGTGCCAGCAGCCGCCGTCTGGTAGGCGGAAAACTGTTTTTT. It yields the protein CASSRRLVGGKLFF.

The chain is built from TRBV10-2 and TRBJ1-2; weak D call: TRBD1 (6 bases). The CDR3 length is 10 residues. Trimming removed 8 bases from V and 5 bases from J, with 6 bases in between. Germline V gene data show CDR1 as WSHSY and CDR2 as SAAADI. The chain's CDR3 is CASGTYGYTF. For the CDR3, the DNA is TGCGCCAGCGGGACATATGGCTACACCTTC.

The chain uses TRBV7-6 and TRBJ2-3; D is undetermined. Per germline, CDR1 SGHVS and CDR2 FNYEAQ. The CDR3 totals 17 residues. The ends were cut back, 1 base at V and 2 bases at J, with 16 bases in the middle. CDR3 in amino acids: CASSLGGDSAPTDTQYF. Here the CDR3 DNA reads TGTGCCAGCAGCTTAGGTGGAGACTCCGCCCCCACAGATACGCAGTATTTT.

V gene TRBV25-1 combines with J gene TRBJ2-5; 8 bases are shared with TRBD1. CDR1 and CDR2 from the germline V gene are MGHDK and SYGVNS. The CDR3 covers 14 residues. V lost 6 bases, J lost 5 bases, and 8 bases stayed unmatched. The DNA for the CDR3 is TGTGCCAGCAGCACGACAGGGGACGGGGAGACCCAGTACTTC. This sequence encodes CASSTTGDGETQYF. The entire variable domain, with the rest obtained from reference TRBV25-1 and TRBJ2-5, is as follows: EADIYQTPRYLVIGTGKKITLECSQTMGHDKMYWYQQDPGMELHLIHYSYGVNSTEKGDLSSESTVSRIRTEHFPLTLESARPSHTSQYLCASSTTGDGETQYFGPGTRLLVL.

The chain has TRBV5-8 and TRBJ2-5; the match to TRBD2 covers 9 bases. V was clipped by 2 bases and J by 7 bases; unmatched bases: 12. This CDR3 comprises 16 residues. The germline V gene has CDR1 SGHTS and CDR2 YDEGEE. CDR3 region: CASSLAGGEGVRTQYF. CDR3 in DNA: TGTGCCAGCAGCTTAGCGGGGGGTGAAGGGGTTCGGACCCAGTACTTC.